This T cell receptor (beta chain) appears in the sequencing data of a study of human T cells and chemical hapten exposure (dated by TCRdb to about 2021). About the investigation overall: For sensitization, 2% DPC in acetone was applied to a 2 cm by 2 cm area of upper inner arm skin. Libraries were pooled for sequencing, and per-sample TCR yields varied mainly because of small differences in library volumes within the pool. Patch testing on the upper back used Finn chambers containing 0.01% DPC, with scoring done after 6 days according to International Contact Dermatitis Research Group standards. Blood for TCR sequencing was provided by twenty-nine alopecia patients at one to four time points (pre-sensitization, 2, 6 and 24 weeks). Throughout the study period of roughly five months, patients also received therapeutic DPC doses to the scalp every week. Blood samples were taken from patients before sensitization (week 0) and at 2, 6 and about 24 weeks after DPC sensitization. Peripheral blood TCR repertoire changes were tracked in vivo in alopecia patients during primary and secondary sensitization to the hapten diphenylcyclopropenone (DPC). Most of the patients in the cohort were female, and the cohort covered alopecia areata with under or over 50% scalp involvement, alopecia totalis and alopecia universalis. The investigation overall reported the following: Significantly more large CDR3 similarity clusters were formed by expanded TCRs than by pre-sensitization or healthy control sets, consistent with antigen-driven responses. Alopecia, a presumed autoimmune disease, was present in all patients, so the immune response of the patients might differ from that of healthy individuals. The number of PT1 expanded TCRs positively correlated with patch test score, significant at thresholds 8, 16 and 32 but not 4. After repeated subsampling, the strength of the expansion versus patch-test correlation and the threshold at which it became significant changed. DPC sensitization did not change how many TCRs were above 1 in 1000 frequency, and no evidence was found of alterations in global repertoire structure.

Receptor libraries were prepared by RACE. The sequencer listed for this sample is NextSeq 500. Library preparation attached unique molecular identifiers to individual cDNA molecules for quantitative, reproducible TCR counting. For every blood RNA sample, sequencing covered both the TCR alpha and TCR beta chains. The authors' analysis ran thus. Samples had a median of roughly 91,000 TCRs, with a range from 23,224 to 690,600. The Decombinator software suite was used to annotate V, J and CDR3 in the TCR reads. For PS versus PT1 abundance plots, all samples were subsampled to the same number of TCRs (28,000). Expanded TCRs were defined as absent before sensitization and observed at least eight times at the 2-week time point. The raw public data were reprocessed by TCRdb itself: fastp quality trimming at Q25, MiXCR clonotype calling, in-frame beta chains only. CDR3 protein sequences are deduplicated, and each keeps its most common genes and DNA. For this entry, the V and J calls and clone size follow TCRdb and not the study's own pipeline. The table for this sample lists 300,000 to 400,000 distinct CDR3 sequences; roughly 5% of them were counted only once. 2.6% of the sample lies in the top ten.

This clonotype has just a few counts. The target of this receptor is not known. No much larger clone exists at a distance of one base, and base qualities are not known. V loses 3 bases of germline sequence and J loses 5 bases, and the interval between the two ends is 10 bases. The CDR3 measures 13 amino acids from cysteine to phenylalanine. The DNA shown is the 39-base CDR3, in frame from base 1. CDR1 and CDR2 are drawn from the germline V gene: KGHSH, LQKENI. The sample's time point label, in plain terms: pre-sensitization, week 0. Sample treatment or condition, as interpreted from the label and publication: therapeutic diphenylcyclopropenone sensitization with weekly scalp DPC. At each patch-test visit, blood was drawn before the patch test was applied. Patients were eligible if aged 18 to 70, diagnosed with alopecia and judged suitable for DPC therapy, and pregnant patients were excluded. Total RNA was isolated from unfractionated whole blood collected in Tempus Blood RNA tubes.

The chain is assembled from TRBV18 and TRBJ2-5; D gene: possibly TRBD2, on 5 matching bases. The TCR was taken from a woman aged 45-65 years with alopecia areata. Some clones in this sample may be carry-over from other donors' samples. This sample comprised whole blood, obtained in connection with sensitization to the hapten diphenylcyclopropenone (DPC). In nucleotides, the sequence is TGTGCCAGCTCACCCAAGAGAGGGGAGACCCAGTACTTC. It translates as CASSPKRGETQYF.